The 10 T cell receptor beta chains presented below share a single source sample, sequenced in a study of blood T cell repertoires in COVID-19. Clones were sequenced by immunoSEQ multiplex PCR, and TCRdb holds only the in-frame ones, with some missing. The table lists 250,000 or so clones, around 83% of them singletons. What was sequenced was PBMCs or T cells enriched from blood (not recorded which). All receptors derive from a woman between 50 and 59 years old who had been exposed to COVID-19.

The chain carries TRBV9 and TRBJ2-2; 12 nucleotides match TRBD2. The junction had 4 bases not matched to a gene; V was cut back by 1 base and J by 6 bases. Germline V gene lookup returns CDR1 SGDLS and CDR2 YYNGEE. The CDR3 loop spans 16 amino acids. CDR3 in amino acids: CASSVRASGGAGELFF. DNA of the CDR3: TGTGCCAGCAGCGTAAGAGCTAGCGGGGGGGCCGGGGAGCTGTTTTTT.

The chain employs TRBV18 and TRBJ1-1; 7 positions match TRBD1. CDR1 KGHSH and CDR2 LQKENI come from the germline V gene. The CDR3 covers 14 residues. V was pared by 3 bases and J by 8 bases, with 9 bases of the junction left unmatched. In DNA form, the CDR3 reads TGTGCCAGCTCACCGAGGGACAGTTCCGGCGAAGCTTTCTTT. Translated, it gives CASSPRDSSGEAFF.

The chain is built from TRBV6-2 or TRBV6-3 and TRBJ1-2; TRBD1 agrees at 11 bases. J gave up 2 bases and V 4 bases, and 9 bases lay outside the gene matches. The germline V gene encodes CDR1 MNHEY and CDR2 SVGEGT. CDR3 length equals 17 residues. The CDR3 spells CASSSSGTGGWNYGYTF. The CDR3 bases are TGTGCCAGCAGTTCATCCGGGACAGGGGGATGGAACTATGGCTACACCTTC.

This chain connects TRBV2 to TRBJ2-5; 11 bases map to TRBD2. The CDR3 covers 15 residues. Losses at the gene ends were 7 bases for V and 0 bases for J; bases not matched to a gene: 4. CDR1 and CDR2 (germline): SNHLY, FYNNEI. CDR3 loop: CASTGTSGYQETQYF. The CDR3 region has the DNA TGTGCCAGCACCGGGACTAGCGGCTACCAAGAGACCCAGTACTTC.

The chain joins TRBV6-2 or TRBV6-3 to TRBJ2-7, with D tentatively TRBD2 (5 bases). The CDR3 is 15 residues long. Trimming took 4 bases from V and 0 from J, leaving 13 bases between them. Germline assignment: CDR1 MNHEY and CDR2 SVGEGT. As DNA, the CDR3 is TGTGCCAGCAGTTCTCGGGGTCTAAGCTCCTACGAGCAGTACTTC. Translating it yields CASSSRGLSSYEQYF.

The gene calls are TRBV3-1 (or the pseudogene TRBV3-2) and TRBJ2-5; a weak D match, TRBD1 (5 bases). From germline, CDR1 is LGHDT and CDR2 YNNKEL (reference sequence). This CDR3 has 14 amino acids. V was cut by 10 bases and J by 4 bases, with 19 bases left in between. CDR3 amino acids: CATSDSRWGETQYF. The CDR3 coding sequence is TGTGCCACCTCAGACAGCCGGTGGGGAGAGACCCAGTACTTC.

The chain joins TRBV5-1 to TRBJ1-5; the match to TRBD1 covers 7 bases. The V and J ends lost 2 bases and 5 bases, in that order; junction bases with no gene match: 7. CDR3 length equals 15 residues. Germline values: CDR1 SGHRS, CDR2 YFSETQ. The CDR3 loop is CASSFTGEWDQPQHF. CDR3 DNA sequence: TGCGCCAGCAGCTTTACAGGGGAATGGGATCAGCCCCAGCATTTT.

The chain combines TRBV5-4 with TRBJ1-6; the D gene is possibly TRBD1 (5 bases). The ends were cut back, 0 bases at V and 6 bases at J, with 10 bases in the middle. Germline loops: CDR1 SGHNT, CDR2 YYREEE (reference sequence). The CDR3 consists of 15 residues. The chain's CDR3 is CASSLVGGSNSPLHF. DNA of the CDR3: TGTGCCAGCAGCTTGGTGGGGGGTAGTAATTCACCCCTCCACTTT.

The rearrangement joins TRBV6-5 to TRBJ2-4, with 7 bases identical to TRBD2. This CDR3 region has 14 residues. Looked up from germline, CDR1 is MNHEY and CDR2 is SVGAGI. J gave up 8 bases and V 4 bases, and 8 bases lay outside the gene matches. CDR3 loop: CASSLAGRGDIQYF. In DNA, the CDR3 is TGTGCCAGCAGTTTAGCAGGGAGGGGCGACATTCAGTACTTC.

Points on this clone: The sample contains more than one DNA sequence encoding this CDR3. This chain joins TRBV5-1 and TRBJ1-1, with TRBD1 matching 8 bases. Germline trimming cut 0 bases from V and 3 bases from J; bases unmatched to any gene: 1. CDR1 and CDR2 from the germline V gene are SGHRS and YFSETQ. There are 14 residues in the CDR3. The CDR3, as DNA: TGCGCCAGCAGCTTGGGACAGGGGTACACTGAAGCTTTCTTT. It specifies CASSLGQGYTEAFF.